The 20 T cell receptor beta chains given below trace back to one sample, sequenced in a study of blood T cells in healthy people across ages. Together with a sample-barcoded 5' primer, a J-beta primer mix was included in a second PCR lasting roughly 6 to 12 cycles. Via MiXCR, TCRdb re-called the 5' RACE reads, giving one row per CDR3 protein. The sample includes hundreds of thousands of distinct CDR3 sequences, roughly 27% seen only once; the top ten take roughly 30%. Material for sequencing was blood. The receptors were gathered from a woman aged 70-85 years in good health.

In this sample, this clonotype turned up a few times. The V gene is TRBV9, the J gene TRBJ1-1; D is unresolved. Trimming stripped 4 bases from V and 7 bases from J, with 14 bases between. The CDR3 length is 13 residues. Looked up from germline, CDR1 is SGDLS and CDR2 is YYNGEE. The CDR3 here is CASSRTSTHEAFF. The CDR3 DNA is TGTGCCAGCAGCAGAACTAGTACCCATGAAGCTTTCTTT.

This chain links TRBV28 with TRBJ2-3; unclear D gene. The CDR3 length is 13 residues. Trimming removed 7 bases from V and 0 bases from J, with 8 bases in between. Germline-derived CDR1 and CDR2 are MDHEN and SYDVKM. CDR3 amino acids: CASINLSTDTQYF. The CDR3 region has the DNA TGTGCCAGCATTAACCTTAGCACAGATACGCAGTATTTT. Variable domain in full (rest from reference TRBV28 and TRBJ2-3): DVKVTQSSRYLVKRTGEKVFLECVQDMDHENMFWYRQDPGLGLRLIYFSYDVKMKEKGDIPEGYSVSREKKERFSLILESASTNQTSMYLCASINLSTDTQYFGPGTRLTVL.

In this sample, this clonotype turned up a few times. The chain combines TRBV5-1 with TRBJ1-1; D gene ambiguous. Germline V gene lookup returns CDR1 SGHRS and CDR2 YFSETQ. The CDR3 runs 13 residues. V shed 0 bases and J shed 7 bases, with 10 bases lying between them. CDR3 protein: CASSLGESIEAFF. In DNA, the CDR3 is TGCGCCAGCAGCTTGGGGGAAAGCATTGAAGCTTTCTTT.

This clonotype was seen many times. The rearrangement uses TRBV24-1 and TRBJ2-1; 8 nucleotides agree with TRBD2. The CDR3 length is 17 residues. V shed 3 bases, J shed 5 bases, and the junction held 11 bases outside the gene matches. CDR1 is KGHDR and CDR2 is SFDVKD in the germline V gene. CDR3 protein: CATSDIPSGSVDNEQFF. Written as DNA, the CDR3 is TGTGCCACCAGTGATATACCGAGCGGGAGTGTCGACAATGAGCAGTTCTTC.

This clonotype was seen repeatedly, ten times or more. V usage is TRBV6-6 and J usage is TRBJ1-1; D is possibly TRBD1 (5 bases). This CDR3 region has 15 residues. Germline-derived CDR1 and CDR2 are MNHNY and SVGAGI (reference sequence). V was trimmed by 0 bases and J by 1 base, leaving 9 bases between them. The CDR3 protein is CASSYSGARNTEAFF. The CDR3 bases are TGTGCCAGCAGTTACTCCGGGGCTCGGAACACTGAAGCTTTCTTT.

This rearrangement joins TRBV28 to TRBJ2-7; D gene unclear. With 3 bases removed from V and 3 bases from J, the gap between germline ends came to 6 bases. This CDR3 is built from 12 residues. Germline CDR1 reads MDHEN; CDR2 reads SYDVKM. The CDR3 sequence: CASSFSYYEQYF. In nucleotides, the CDR3 is TGTGCCAGCAGTTTCTCATACTACGAGCAGTACTTC.

This clonotype came up many times. The chain recombines TRBV4-1 with TRBJ1-4; no clear D. Germline assignment: CDR1 MGHRA and CDR2 YSYEKL. This CDR3 comprises 15 residues. Trimming left V 0 bases short and J 7 bases short, with 12 bases between. Written as DNA, the CDR3 is TGCGCCAGCAGCCAAGAGGCCGCGAGGAGTGAAAAACTGTTTTTT. It specifies CASSQEAARSEKLFF.

The rearrangement uses TRBV3-1 and TRBJ2-5, with TRBD2 matching over 9 bases. Germline loops: CDR1 LGHDT, CDR2 YNNKEL (reference sequence). J gave up 2 bases and V 4 bases, and 5 bases lay outside the gene matches. CDR3 length equals 15 residues. The CDR3 DNA sequence: TGTGCCAGCAGCCGGCCGGGACTAGCACAAGAGACCCAGTACTTC. Protein sequence: CASSRPGLAQETQYF.

The J gene is TRBJ2-7, the V gene TRBV20-1; 11 nucleotides agree with TRBD2. V shed 6 bases, J shed 4 bases, and the junction held 8 bases outside the gene matches. The CDR3 has 14 amino acids. The germline V gene has CDR1 DFQATT and CDR2 SNEGSKA (reference sequence). For the CDR3, the DNA is TGCAGTGCGGAGCCCGGGACTAGCGGTTACGAGCAGTACTTC. It translates to CSAEPGTSGYEQYF.

This clonotype was counted ten times or more. One end of the junction fails to match germline, which may point to a read error. The V gene is TRBV12-3 or TRBV12-4, the J gene TRBJ2-7, with D uncertain. The CDR3 loop spans 11 amino acids. Written as DNA, the CDR3 is TGTGCCAGCAGCTTAGAAGGAAGGCAGTACTTC. It specifies CASSLEGRQYF.

This chain links TRBV12-3 or TRBV12-4 with TRBJ1-2; D possibly corresponds to TRBD1 (6 bases). CDR3 length: 15 amino acids. Trimming pared 7 bases from V and 1 base from J, leaving 16 bases between. CDR3 bases: TGTGCCAGCAATATACAGGGAGGGATTAACTATGGCTACACCTTC. It is translated as CASNIQGGINYGYTF.

Note on this clonotype: At one end, the junction sequence differs from germline, possibly due to a read error. The rearrangement joins TRBV6-2 or TRBV6-3 to TRBJ2-7, with no clear D. CDR1 is MNHEY, CDR2 SVGEGT, per germline. This CDR3 is 15 amino acids long. The CDR3 loop is CVSTRPTGSTYEQYF. The CDR3 nucleotides are TGTGTCAGCACAAGACCAACGGGCTCCACCTACGAGCAGTACTTC.

This clonotype turned up a few times. J is TRBJ2-5 and V is TRBV5-1, with 8 bases identical to TRBD2. The J call may be faulty, since TRBJ2-7 better matches the DNA end. This CDR3 spans 14 amino acids. Germline assignment: CDR1 SGHRS and CDR2 YFSETQ. The CDR3 DNA is TGCGCCAGCAGTTCGCGGGGGGATTTCTACGAGCAGTACTTC. Its translation: CASSSRGDFYEQYF.

V gene TRBV12-3 or TRBV12-4 combines with J gene TRBJ2-7; 10 bases line up with TRBD2. The J call may be faulty, since TRBJ2-1 better matches the DNA end. The CDR3 extends over 16 amino acids. CDR3 protein: CASSPDKAGGRNEQFF. The CDR3 DNA sequence: TGTGCCAGCAGCCCAGATAAAGCGGGAGGGAGGAATGAGCAGTTCTTC.

This clonotype was counted many times. The rearrangement joins TRBV15 to TRBJ2-6, with TRBD2 identical over 12 bases. This CDR3 has 21 residues. J lost 1 base, V lost 3 bases, and 13 bases had no gene match. The germline CDR1 and CDR2 sequences are LNHNV and YYDKDF (reference sequence). This CDR3 reads CATSSSFSGLAGSSGANVLTF. The CDR3 DNA sequence: TGTGCCACCAGCAGCTCTTTTTCGGGACTAGCGGGTTCATCTGGGGCCAACGTCCTGACTTTC. Variable domain in full (rest from reference TRBV15 and TRBJ2-6): DAMVIQNPRYQVTQFGKPVTLSCSQTLNHNVMYWYQQKSSQAPKLLFHYYDKDFNNEADTPDNFQSRRPNTSFCFLDIRSPGLGDTAMYLCATSSSFSGLAGSSGANVLTFGAGSRLTVL.

This clonotype was counted only a few times. The gene calls are TRBV6-6 and TRBJ1-4; D call uncertain. Germline assignment: CDR1 MNHNY and CDR2 SVGAGI (reference sequence). V was clipped by 6 bases and J by 8 bases, with 22 bases between them. This CDR3 is built from 16 residues. In nucleotides, the CDR3 is TGTGCCAGCAGGCAATCAACATCTCCTTCCCGGGAAAAACTGTTTTTT. Amino acids: CASRQSTSPSREKLFF.

V usage is TRBV15 and J usage is TRBJ1-4; possibly TRBD1 for D (5 bases). CDR1 is LNHNV, CDR2 YYDKDF, per germline (reference sequence). This CDR3 is built from 15 residues. V was trimmed by 0 bases and J by 8 bases, leaving 13 bases between them. The CDR3 reads CATSRDGAGSEKLFF. DNA of the CDR3: TGTGCCACCAGCAGAGATGGGGCAGGGAGCGAAAAACTGTTTTTT.

The chain carries TRBV6-1 and TRBJ2-7; the D gene is possibly TRBD1 (6 bases). V gave up 3 bases and J gave up 3 bases, with 15 bases separating them. CDR3 length equals 15 residues. CDR1 MNHNS and CDR2 SASEGT come from the germline V gene. The CDR3 spells CASSDPPGAVYEQYF. The CDR3 DNA sequence: TGTGCCAGCAGTGACCCCCCAGGGGCGGTCTACGAGCAGTACTTC.

A remark on this clonotype: Sequence at one end of the junction differs from germline and may be a read error. The chain uses TRBV4-2 and TRBJ2-1, with D possibly being TRBD1 or TRBD2 (7 bases each). This CDR3 region has 15 residues. Germline CDR1 is LGHNA and CDR2 is YNFKEQ. The CDR3 coding sequence is TGTGCCAGCAGCCGGCAGGGGGGGTCCTACAGTGAGCAGTTCTTC. Amino acid sequence: CASSRQGGSYSEQFF.

The sample holds many counts of this clonotype. This chain joins TRBV28 and TRBJ1-1; D is undetermined. V gave up 3 bases and J gave up 5 bases, with 13 bases separating them. The CDR3 totals 14 residues. CDR1 is MDHEN, CDR2 SYDVKM, per germline. CDR3 amino acids: CASSFRVERTEAFF. CDR3 coding DNA: TGTGCCAGCAGTTTTCGGGTTGAGCGGACTGAAGCTTTCTTT.